This T cell receptor beta chain derives from a study of T-cell reconstitution after alpha-beta-depleted transplantation in children. In regard to this clonotype: Antigen: not known.

Findings and caveats of the study: Expanded graft clones numbering several hundred reportedly gave rise to alpha-beta T cells about two months after transplant. Some patients showed high day-60 TCRbeta diversity, which derived from surviving recipient T cells and thymic progenitors. T-cell numbers and diversity one year post-transplant derived largely from freshly generated T cells.

Unique molecular identifiers featured in how the TCRbeta library was prepared. TCRdb ran MiXCR on the PCR reads and lists one entry per CDR3 protein. This repertoire shows 75,000 to 90,000 distinct CDR3 sequences, about 14% found once; its top ten account for 27%. The germline V gene encodes CDR1 SGHTA and CDR2 FQGNSA. This CDR3 has 14 amino acids. The V gene end was trimmed by 3 bases and the J gene end by 4 bases; junction bases not matched to a gene: 2. Sample: PBMCs, mostly from graft donor cells, taken 180 days after TCRalphabeta/CD19-depleted stem cell transplant. This receptor was identified in a male patient under 10 years old who had a stem cell transplant for acute lymphoblastic leukemia, so the T cells may come from the graft donor. The V and J genes are TRBV7-2 and TRBJ2-2; TRBD1 matches at 7 bases. CDR3 region: CASSLSGGTGELFF. The DNA of the CDR3 is TGTGCCAGCAGCTTGTCAGGGGGCACCGGGGAGCTGTTTTTT.